The clone carrying this T cell receptor (beta chain) was counted ten times or more. The V and J ends lost 0 bases and 2 bases, in that order; junction bases with no gene match: 7. The CDR3 is 15 amino acids. Per germline, CDR1 GTSNPN and CDR2 SVGIG (reference sequence). The sample is drawn from a study of molecular identifiers for immune sequencing clone quantification. In TCRdb, the PCR reads were re-called with MiXCR into one record per CDR3 protein. The table includes 250,000 to 400,000 distinct CDR3 sequences, 20% to 25% detected once. The receptor was isolated from a human donor in good health. Some libraries in this study had Jurkat cell RNA spiked in. What was sequenced was naive CD8+ T cells from blood, with Jurkat cell RNA spiked in. Documented subset: FACS-sorted CD8+CD4-CCR7+CD45RA+ naive T cells. This sequence joins TRBV30 and TRBJ2-7; 7 bases fit TRBD2. The CDR3 region has the DNA TGTGCCTGGAGTGTACAAGCGGGGATAGCCTACGAGCAGTACTTC. Amino acids: CAWSVQAGIAYEQYF.